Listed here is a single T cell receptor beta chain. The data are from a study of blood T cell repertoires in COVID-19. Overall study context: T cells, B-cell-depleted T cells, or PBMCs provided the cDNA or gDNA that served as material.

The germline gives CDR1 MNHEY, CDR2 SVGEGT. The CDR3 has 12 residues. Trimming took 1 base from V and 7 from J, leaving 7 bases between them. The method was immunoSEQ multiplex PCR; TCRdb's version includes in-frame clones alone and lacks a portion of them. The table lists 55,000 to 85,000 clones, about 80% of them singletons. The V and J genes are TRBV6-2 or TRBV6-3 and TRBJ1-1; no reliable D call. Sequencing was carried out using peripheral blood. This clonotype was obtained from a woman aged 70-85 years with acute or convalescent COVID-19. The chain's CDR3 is CASSYLRSEAFF. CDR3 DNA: TGTGCCAGCAGTTACTTACGGAGTGAAGCTTTCTTT.